This entry concerns a single TCR beta chain. As yet, its antigen is unknown. This entry is derived from a study of cytomegalovirus exposure and HLA in healthy donors. Findings and limits, study-wide: CMV serostatus was the sole immune exposure information available.

This CDR3 spans 11 amino acids. Trimming stripped 7 bases from V and 14 bases from J, with 14 bases between. Looked up from germline, CDR1 is SNHLY and CDR2 is FYNNEI. PCR used 60 Vbeta primers and 13 Jbeta primers. Data came from immunoSEQ multiplex PCR; TCRdb stores just in-frame clones and leaves some out. The table has about 100,000 clones, less than 85% seen once. This chain connects TRBV2 to TRBJ1-4, with D possibly matching TRBD1 (6 bases). The specimen was PBMCs. This receptor was obtained from a man aged 40-49 years in good health and CMV-seronegative. The CDR3, as DNA: TGTGCCAGCACTCTGGACAGAAATCTGTTTTTT. The encoded protein is CASTLDRNLFF. Full variable domain (rest looked up from reference TRBV2 and TRBJ1-4): EPEVTQTPSHQVTQMGQEVILRCVPISNHLYFYWYRQILGQKVEFLVSFYNNEISEKSEIFDDQFSVERPDGSNFTLKIRSTKLEDSAMYFCASTLDRNLFFGSGTQLSVL.